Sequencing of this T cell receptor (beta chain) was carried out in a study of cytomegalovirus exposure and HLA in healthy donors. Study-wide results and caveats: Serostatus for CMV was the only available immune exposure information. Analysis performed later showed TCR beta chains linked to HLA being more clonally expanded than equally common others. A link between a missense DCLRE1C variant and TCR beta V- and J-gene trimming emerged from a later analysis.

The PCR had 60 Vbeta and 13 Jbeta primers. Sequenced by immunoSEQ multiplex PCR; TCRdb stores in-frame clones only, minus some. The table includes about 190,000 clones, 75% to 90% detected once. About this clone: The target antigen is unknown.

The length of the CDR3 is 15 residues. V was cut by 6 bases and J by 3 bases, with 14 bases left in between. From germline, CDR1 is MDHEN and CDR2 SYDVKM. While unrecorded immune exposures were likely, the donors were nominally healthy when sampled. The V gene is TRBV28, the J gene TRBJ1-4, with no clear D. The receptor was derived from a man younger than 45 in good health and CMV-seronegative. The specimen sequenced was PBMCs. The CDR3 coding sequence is TGTGCCAGCAGCCCCCATGACGGGTCTAATGAAAAACTGTTTTTT. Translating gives CASSPHDGSNEKLFF.